The clone carrying this T cell receptor (beta chain) was counted once. What it recognizes is unknown. Profiled with immunoSEQ multiplex PCR; TCRdb holds only in-frame clones, not every one. The sample shows over 50,000 clones, approximately 86% of them seen only once. This record comes from a study of lymphopenia after photon versus proton radiotherapy. The CDR3 length is 13 residues. Trimming left V 1 base short and J 4 bases short, with 4 bases between. Germline V CDR1 and CDR2: SNHLY, FYNNEI. Study findings and constraints: Better survival with proton therapy was suggested as possible, not demonstrated. In patients who died, overall survival fell as post-nadir TCR diversity dropped more. Photon-treated patients lost naive T cells and TCR diversity; proton-treated stayed stable. After the lymphocyte nadir, photon-treated repertoires showed oligoclonal expansion, especially of CD8+ Temra cells.

Sequenced here: peripheral blood, sampled from a patient treated with photon-based radiotherapy. The V gene is TRBV2, the J gene TRBJ1-4; D gene uncertain. The sequence was obtained from a man in his forties with gastric cancer. The chain's CDR3 is CASSEEVNEKLFF. Here the CDR3 DNA reads TGTGCCAGCAGTGAAGAGGTTAATGAAAAACTGTTTTTT.